The 4 T cell receptor beta chains below were found in one sample sequenced in a study of esophageal squamous cell carcinoma under preoperative chemotherapy. Time point meaning: before preoperative PTX-NDP chemotherapy. Via MiXCR, TCRdb re-called the PCR reads, giving one row per CDR3 protein. The data hold about 30,000 distinct CDR3 sequences, with roughly half observed a single time. Sampling was done from a patient given preoperative chemotherapy. These receptors were collected from a human donor with esophageal squamous cell carcinoma. The donor label of this sample is uncertain.

This clonotype was observed at least ten times. The chain links TRBV7-6 to TRBJ2-1; TRBD2 might be the D (6 bases). V lost 3 bases to trimming and J lost 10 bases, with 19 bases between them. CDR1 SGHVS and CDR2 FNYEAQ come from the germline V gene. This CDR3 comprises 15 residues. CDR3 coding DNA: TGTGCCAGCAGCTTGTACACCGGGAGCTCCTACGAGCAGTTCTTC. This encodes CASSLYTGSSYEQFF.

About this clonotype: One junction end disagrees with the germline gene, perhaps due to a read error. This chain joins TRBV7-2 and TRBJ2-5, with a tentative D call TRBD2 (6 bases). The germline V gene has CDR1 SGHTA and CDR2 FQGNSA. The CDR3 is 14 residues long. CDR3 loop: CARGFVRGEETQYF. CDR3 nucleotide sequence: TGTGCCCGCGGCTTTGTTCGCGGGGAAGAGACCCAGTATTTC.

A single count supports this clonotype. J is TRBJ2-1 and V is TRBV11-2; 7 bases agree with TRBD1. CDR3 length equals 13 residues. With V trimmed by 3 bases and J by 7 bases, 3 bases remained unmatched. Looked up from germline, CDR1 is SGHAT and CDR2 is FQNNGV. The CDR3 DNA sequence: TGTGCCAGCAGCTTGTTACAGGGGAATGAGCAGTTCTTC. It encodes CASSLLQGNEQFF.

On this clonotype: Germline is not matched at one junction end, which may reflect a read error. This chain connects TRBV7-2 to TRBJ2-3, with D maybe TRBD2 (7 bases). The CDR3 consists of 18 residues. Per germline, CDR1 SGHTA and CDR2 FQGNSA. This CDR3 is CASSLAGGGGRGLDTQYF. The CDR3 coding sequence is TGTGCCAGCAGCTTAGCGGGGGGAGGGGGGCGTGGGTTGGATACGCAGTATTTC.